This T cell receptor (beta chain) came from a study of blood T cell repertoires in COVID-19. Study at large: Specimens from acute and convalescent COVID-19 originated in the United States, Italy and Spain. Sample material is recorded as cDNA or gDNA derived from T cells, B-cell-depleted T cells, or PBMCs.

The CDR3 is made up of 19 amino acids. Germline V CDR1 and CDR2: LGHDT, YNNKEL (reference sequence). The V and J ends lost 5 bases and 0 bases, in that order; junction bases with no gene match: 12. Original analysis: For nucleated cells, counts were estimated from reference gene primer amplification. Sequencing used immunoSEQ multiplex PCR; TCRdb keeps in-frame clones, though not all of them. V, J and clone size were drawn from that table, and D and trimming were deduced from the DNA. The sample contains over 90,000 clones, approximately 88% of which appear only once. The sequenced sample consisted of peripheral blood. The receptor's source is a human donor in a cohort sampled during active COVID-19. The chain carries TRBV3-1 (or the pseudogene TRBV3-2) and TRBJ2-6; 8 nucleotides agree with TRBD1. CDR3 DNA: TGTGCCAGCAGCTCCCACTCGGACAGGGACAGCTCTGGGGCCAACGTCCTGACTTTC. Encoded protein: CASSSHSDRDSSGANVLTF.